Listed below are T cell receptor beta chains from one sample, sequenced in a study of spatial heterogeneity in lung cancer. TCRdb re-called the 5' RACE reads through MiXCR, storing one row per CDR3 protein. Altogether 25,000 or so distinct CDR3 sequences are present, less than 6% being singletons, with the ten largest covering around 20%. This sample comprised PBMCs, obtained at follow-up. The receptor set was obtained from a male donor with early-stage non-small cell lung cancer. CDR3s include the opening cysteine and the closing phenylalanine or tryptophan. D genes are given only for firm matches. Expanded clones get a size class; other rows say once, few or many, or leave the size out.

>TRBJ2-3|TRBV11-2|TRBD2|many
CASSRLAGGPDTQYF
TGTGCCAGCAGCCGACTAGCGGGAGGGCCAGATACGCAGTATTTT
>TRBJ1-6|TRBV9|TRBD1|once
CASSSGQDGVSPLHF
TGTGCCAGCAGCTCCGGACAGGACGGTGTTTCACCCCTCCACTTT
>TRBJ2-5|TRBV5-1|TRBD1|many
CASSLGQGVSETQYF
TGCGCCAGCAGCTTGGGACAGGGGGTTTCGGAGACCCAGTACTTC
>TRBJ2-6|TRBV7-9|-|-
CASSPRGELRYSGANVLTF
TGTGCCAGCAGCCCGAGAGGGGAACTCCGATATTCTGGGGCCAACGTCCTGACTTTC
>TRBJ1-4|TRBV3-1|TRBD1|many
CASSLRGQGGTEKLFF
TGTGCCAGCAGCCTGAGAGGACAGGGTGGTACTGAAAAACTGTTTTTT
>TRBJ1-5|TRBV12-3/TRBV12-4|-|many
CASSESQAAGNQPQHF
TGTGCCAGCAGTGAATCACAGGCGGCGGGCAATCAGCCCCAGCATTTT
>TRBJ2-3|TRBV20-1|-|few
CSASGPSTDTQYF
TGCAGTGCTAGCGGGCCTAGCACAGATACGCAGTATTTT
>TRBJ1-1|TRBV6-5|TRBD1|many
CASSGQGAVLDTEAFF
TGTGCCAGCAGTGGACAGGGGGCCGTGCTGGACACTGAAGCTTTCTTT
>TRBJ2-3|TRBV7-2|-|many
CASSSYTDTQYF
TGTGCCAGCAGCTCGTACACAGATACGCAGTATTTT
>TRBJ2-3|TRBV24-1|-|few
CATRGERDTTDTQYF
TGTGCCACCAGAGGCGAGCGGGACACCACAGATACGCAGTATTTT
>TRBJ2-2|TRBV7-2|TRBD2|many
CASSPRIAGFTGELFF
TGTGCCAGCAGCCCCCGGATAGCGGGTTTCACCGGGGAGCTGTTTTTT
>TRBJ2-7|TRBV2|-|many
CASSETRGDEQYF
TGTGCCAGCAGTGAAACCAGGGGGGATGAGCAGTACTTC
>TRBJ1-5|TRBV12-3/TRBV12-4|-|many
CASSMTSNQPQHF
TGTGCCAGCAGCATGACAAGCAATCAGCCCCAGCATTTT
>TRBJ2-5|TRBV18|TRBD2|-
CASSPTSLSGVGETQYF
TGTGCCAGCTCCCCGACCTCTCTAAGCGGGGTTGGGGAGACCCAGTACTTC
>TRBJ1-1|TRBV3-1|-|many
CASSLSTETEAFF
TGTGCCAGCAGCCTCTCGACAGAAACTGAAGCTTTCTTT
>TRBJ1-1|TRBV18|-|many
CASSPRALQGNTEAFF
TGTGCCAGCTCACCGCGAGCTCTACAGGGAAACACTGAAGCTTTCTTT
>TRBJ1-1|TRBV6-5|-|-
CASNQIMNTEAFF
TGTGCCAGCAATCAAATAATGAACACTGAAGCTTTCTTT
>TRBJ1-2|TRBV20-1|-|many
CSASRQVTGGYTF
TGCAGTGCTAGCAGGCAAGTTACTGGCGGCTACACCTTC
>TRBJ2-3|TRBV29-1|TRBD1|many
CSVLTGAITDTQYF
TGCAGCGTTTTGACAGGGGCGATCACAGATACGCAGTATTTT
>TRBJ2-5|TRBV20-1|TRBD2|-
CSAPFPGGDQETQYF
TGCAGTGCCCCATTCCCGGGGGGGGACCAAGAGACCCAGTACTTC
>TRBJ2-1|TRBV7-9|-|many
CASSPRGISYNEQFF
TGTGCCAGCAGCCCCCGCGGGATCTCCTACAATGAGCAGTTCTTC
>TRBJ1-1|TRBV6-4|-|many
CASSATTGLEAFF
TGTGCCAGCAGTGCTACGACGGGGCTTGAAGCTTTCTTT
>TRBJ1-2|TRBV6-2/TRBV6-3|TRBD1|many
CASSYLDRVDDGYTF
TGTGCCAGCAGTTATTTGGACAGGGTCGACGATGGCTACACCTTC
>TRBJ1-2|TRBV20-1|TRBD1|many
CSAAIQGAIGYTF
TGCAGTGCTGCAATACAGGGGGCGATTGGCTACACCTTC
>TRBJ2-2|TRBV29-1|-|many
CSVEDSSGELFF
TGCAGCGTTGAAGATTCCTCCGGGGAGCTGTTTTTT
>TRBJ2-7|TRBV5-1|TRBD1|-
CASSTGTGSAYEQYF
TGCGCCAGCAGCACAGGGACAGGGAGCGCCTACGAGCAGTACTTC
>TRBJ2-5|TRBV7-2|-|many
CASSYTGAGETQYF
TGTGCCAGCAGCTACACAGGGGCGGGGGAGACCCAGTACTTC
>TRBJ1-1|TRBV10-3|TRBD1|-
CAIRSEGQGANTEAFF
TGTGCCATCAGATCCGAGGGACAGGGGGCGAACACTGAAGCTTTCTTT
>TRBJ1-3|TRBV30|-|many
CAWTTGASGNTIYF
TGTGCCTGGACCACAGGAGCCTCTGGAAACACCATATATTTT
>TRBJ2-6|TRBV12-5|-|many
CASGLARTGISGANVLTF
TGTGCTAGTGGTTTGGCCCGGACTGGCATCTCTGGGGCCAACGTCCTGACTTTC
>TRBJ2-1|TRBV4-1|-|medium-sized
CASSQGLNYNEQFF
TGCGCCAGCAGCCAAGGACTGAACTACAATGAGCAGTTCTTC
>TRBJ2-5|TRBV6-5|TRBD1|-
CASRYRGLGETQYF
TGTGCCAGCAGATACAGGGGGCTCGGGGAGACCCAGTACTTC
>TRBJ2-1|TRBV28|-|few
CASSLRREQFF
TGTGCCAGCAGTTTAAGGCGTGAGCAGTTCTTC
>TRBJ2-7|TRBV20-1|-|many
CSAIRRTQATEQYF
TGCAGTGCTATAAGGCGGACCCAGGCCACCGAGCAGTACTTC
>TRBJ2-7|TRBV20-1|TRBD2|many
CSAGRDYRGMYEQYF
TGCAGTGCTGGCCGGGACTACCGGGGAATGTACGAGCAGTACTTC
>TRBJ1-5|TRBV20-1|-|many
CSASWGGSQPQHF
TGCAGTGCTAGCTGGGGGGGCAGTCAGCCCCAGCATTTT
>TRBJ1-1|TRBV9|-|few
CASSAGEGMNTEAFF
TGTGCCAGCAGCGCGGGTGAGGGGATGAACACTGAAGCTTTCTTT
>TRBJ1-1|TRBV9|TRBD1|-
CASSVGTGAFYTEAFF
TGTGCCAGCAGCGTAGGAACAGGGGCTTTTTACACTGAAGCTTTCTTT
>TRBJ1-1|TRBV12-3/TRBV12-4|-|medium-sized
CASKGNTEAFF
TGTGCCAGCAAGGGGAACACTGAAGCTTTCTTT
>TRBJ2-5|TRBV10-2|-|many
CASSESRAVGTQYF
TGCGCCAGCAGTGAAAGCCGCGCGGTTGGGACCCAGTACTTC
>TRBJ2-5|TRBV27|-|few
CASSLVGASDQETQYF
TGTGCCAGCAGTTTAGTAGGGGCGTCAGATCAAGAGACCCAGTACTTC
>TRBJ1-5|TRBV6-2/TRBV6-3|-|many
CASGQGTQPQHF
TGTGCCAGCGGCCAGGGAACTCAGCCCCAGCATTTT
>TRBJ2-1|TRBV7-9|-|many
CASSLGEAGIYNEQFF
TGTGCCAGCAGCTTAGGGGAGGCCGGGATCTACAATGAGCAGTTCTTC
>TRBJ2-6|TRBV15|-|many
CATSPSVEGANVLTF
TGTGCCACCAGCCCCTCTGTAGAAGGGGCCAACGTCCTGACTTTC
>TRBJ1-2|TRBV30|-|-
CAWSVTIYGYTF
TGTGCCTGGAGTGTAACGATCTATGGCTACACCTTC
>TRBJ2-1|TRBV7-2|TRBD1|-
CASSLGAGTGGPSSYNEQFF
TGTGCCAGCAGCTTAGGGGCCGGGACAGGGGGCCCGAGCTCCTACAATGAGCAGTTCTTC
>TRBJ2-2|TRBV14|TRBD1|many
CAVSGGRYTGELFF
TGTGCCGTGTCAGGGGGCCGGTACACCGGGGAGCTGTTTTTT
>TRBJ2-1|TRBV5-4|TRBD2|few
CASSNSGGPDNEQFF
TGTGCCAGCAGCAACAGCGGGGGGCCCGACAATGAGCAGTTCTTC
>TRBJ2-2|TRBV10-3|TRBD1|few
CAISRTGVNTGELFF
TGTGCCATCAGCAGGACAGGGGTGAACACCGGGGAGCTGTTTTTT
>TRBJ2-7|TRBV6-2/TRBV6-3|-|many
CASSYWAGVSYEQYF
TGTGCCAGCAGTTACTGGGCAGGGGTAAGCTACGAGCAGTACTTC
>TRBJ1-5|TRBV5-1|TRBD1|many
CASSIGQGSNQPQHF
TGCGCCAGCAGCATCGGACAGGGAAGCAATCAGCCCCAGCATTTT
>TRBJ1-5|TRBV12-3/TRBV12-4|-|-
CATTTLRGGPQHF
TGTGCCACAACCACCCTCCGGGGCGGGCCCCAGCATTTT
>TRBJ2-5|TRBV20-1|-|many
CSARNQETQYF
TGCAGTGCGAGAAACCAAGAGACCCAGTACTTC
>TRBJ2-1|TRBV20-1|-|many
CSFMGSSGEQFF
TGCAGTTTTATGGGCAGCTCGGGTGAGCAGTTCTTC
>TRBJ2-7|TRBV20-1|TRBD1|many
CSANRDRRTYEQYF
TGCAGTGCGAACCGGGACAGACGGACCTACGAGCAGTACTTC
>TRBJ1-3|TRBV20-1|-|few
CSAKFPGAGNTIYF
TGCAGTGCTAAGTTCCCCGGTGCTGGAAACACCATATATTTT
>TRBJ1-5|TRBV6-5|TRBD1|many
CASSENRGGNQPQHF
TGTGCCAGCAGTGAGAACAGGGGGGGCAATCAGCCCCAGCATTTT